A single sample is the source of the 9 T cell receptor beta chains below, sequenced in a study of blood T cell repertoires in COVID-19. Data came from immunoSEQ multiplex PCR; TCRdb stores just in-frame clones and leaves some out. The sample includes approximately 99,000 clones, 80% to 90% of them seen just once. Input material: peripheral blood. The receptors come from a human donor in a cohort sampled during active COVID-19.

CDR3 in amino acids: CASSLRTGEEKLFF. For the CDR3, the DNA is TGCGCCAGCAGCCTTCGGACAGGAGAGGAAAAACTGTTTTTT. This chain connects TRBV5-1 to TRBJ1-4; 7 bases match TRBD1. The V and J ends lost 4 bases and 8 bases, in that order; junction bases with no gene match: 8. The CDR3 loop spans 14 amino acids. The germline gives CDR1 SGHRS, CDR2 YFSETQ.

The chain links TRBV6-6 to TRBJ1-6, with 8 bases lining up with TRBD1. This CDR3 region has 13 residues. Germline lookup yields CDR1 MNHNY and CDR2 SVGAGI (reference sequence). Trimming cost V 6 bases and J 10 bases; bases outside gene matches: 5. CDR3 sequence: CASRTGGVSPLHF. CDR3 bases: TGTGCCAGCAGAACAGGGGGTGTATCACCCCTCCACTTT.

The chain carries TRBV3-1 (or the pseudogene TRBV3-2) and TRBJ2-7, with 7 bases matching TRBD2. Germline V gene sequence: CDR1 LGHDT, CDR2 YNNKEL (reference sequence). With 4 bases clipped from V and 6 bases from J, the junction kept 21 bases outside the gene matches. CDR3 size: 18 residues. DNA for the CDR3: TGTGCCAGCAGCCGCGCTGGCGCCTCTAGCGGCGTTAAAAGCGAGCAGTACTTC. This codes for CASSRAGASSGVKSEQYF.

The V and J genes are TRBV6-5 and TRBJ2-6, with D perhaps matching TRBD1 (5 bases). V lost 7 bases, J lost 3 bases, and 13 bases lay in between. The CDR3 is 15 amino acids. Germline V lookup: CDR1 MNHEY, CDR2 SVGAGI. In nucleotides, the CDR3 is TGTGCCAGCACAACAGGTCTGGGTGGGGCCAACGTCCTGACTTTC. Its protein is CASTTGLGGANVLTF.

For the CDR3, the DNA is TGTGCCAGCAGTTTGGCAGGGCTTAGAGGCTACACCTTC. Translating gives CASSLAGLRGYTF. The chain carries TRBV28 and TRBJ1-2, with D maybe TRBD1 (5 bases). Germline-derived CDR1 and CDR2 are MDHEN and SYDVKM. Trimming left V 3 bases short and J 8 bases short, with 13 bases between. The CDR3 is 13 amino acids.

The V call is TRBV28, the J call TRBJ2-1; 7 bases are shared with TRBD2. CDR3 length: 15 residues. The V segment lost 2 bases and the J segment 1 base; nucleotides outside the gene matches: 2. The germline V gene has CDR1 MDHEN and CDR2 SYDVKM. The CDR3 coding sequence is TGTGCCAGCAGTTTAAGGCGGGGGTCCTACAATGAGCAGTTCTTC. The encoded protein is CASSLRRGSYNEQFF.

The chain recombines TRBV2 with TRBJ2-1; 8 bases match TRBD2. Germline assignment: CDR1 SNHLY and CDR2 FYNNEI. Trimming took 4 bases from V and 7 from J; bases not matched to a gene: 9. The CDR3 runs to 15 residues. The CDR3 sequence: CASSGGASGLNEQFF. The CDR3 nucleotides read TGTGCCAGCAGTGGGGGAGCTAGCGGGCTTAATGAGCAGTTCTTC.

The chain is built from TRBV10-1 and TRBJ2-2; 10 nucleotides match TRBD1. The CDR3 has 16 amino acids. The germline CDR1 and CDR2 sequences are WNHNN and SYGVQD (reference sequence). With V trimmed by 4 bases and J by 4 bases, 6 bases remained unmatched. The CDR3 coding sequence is TGCGCCAGCAGTGCCATTGGGACAGGGGTCACCGGGGAGCTGTTTTTT. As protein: CASSAIGTGVTGELFF.

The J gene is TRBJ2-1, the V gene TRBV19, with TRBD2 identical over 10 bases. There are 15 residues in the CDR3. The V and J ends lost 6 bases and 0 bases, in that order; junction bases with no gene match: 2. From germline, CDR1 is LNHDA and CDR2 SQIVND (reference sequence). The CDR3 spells CASRLAGSSYNEQFF. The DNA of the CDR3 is TGTGCCAGTAGACTAGCGGGAAGCTCCTACAATGAGCAGTTCTTC.